This T cell receptor (beta chain) stems from a study of cytomegalovirus exposure and HLA in healthy donors. Notes on the study in general: An analysis was carried out later, and it reportedly showed fewer N-insertions in an Asian-associated ancestry cluster than the roughly 670-donor mean. In vitro assays verified that a few CMV-associated chains recognized CMV antigens specifically. TCR sequences were mostly rare, though some public TCRs occurred in many donors.

Concerning this clone: The target antigen is unknown.

The CDR3 covers 14 residues. V shed 0 bases and J shed 2 bases, with 9 bases lying between them. In germline, CDR1 is SGDLS, CDR2 YYNGEE. The PCR was carried out with 60 Vbeta primers and 13 Jbeta primers. Method: immunoSEQ multiplex PCR; TCRdb's copy keeps in-frame clones and lacks some. The top ten clones hold roughly 3.4% of a sample with 130,000 to 150,000 clones, nearly 85% of them seen once. Sequencing used PBMCs. The rearrangement links TRBV9 to TRBJ2-7, with D tentatively TRBD1 (5 bases). The sequence was collected from a male donor in good health and CMV-seronegative. The CDR3 region has the DNA TGTGCCAGCAGCGTAGTTCCAGGGCCCTACGAGCAGTACTTC. Amino acid sequence: CASSVVPGPYEQYF. Supplemented by reference TRBV9 and TRBJ2-7, the full variable domain reads DSGVTQTPKHLITATGQRVTLRCSPRSGDLSVYWYQQSLDQGLQFLIQYYNGEERAKGNILERFSAQQFPDLHSELNLSSLELGDSALYFCASSVVPGPYEQYFGPGTRLTVT.